This entry is about one T cell receptor (beta chain). CDR3 size: 18 residues. V trimming: 2 bases; J trimming: 6 bases; junction bases outside the gene matches: 9. Germline-derived CDR1 and CDR2 are SGDLS and YYNGEE. This table comes from immunoSEQ multiplex PCR, and its TCRdb copy is limited to in-frame clones, with some not included. Of approximately 33,000 clones listed, roughly 90% were seen once; the top ten hold approximately 8.6%. The data belong to a study of PD-1 and CTLA-4 blockade in melanoma. The sequences come from CD8+ T cells from peripheral blood, collected from a patient given anti-PD-1 treatment. The chain employs TRBV9 and TRBJ1-6; 12 bases align to TRBD1. The sequence was obtained from a human donor with melanoma. The CDR3 loop reads CASSVGTGGAGSNSPLHF. CDR3 nucleotide sequence: TGTGCCAGCAGCGTTGGGACAGGGGGCGCCGGGTCTAATTCACCCCTCCACTTT. Full variable domain (outside the CDR3, taken from reference TRBV9 and TRBJ1-6): DSGVTQTPKHLITATGQRVTLRCSPRSGDLSVYWYQQSLDQGLQFLIQYYNGEERAKGNILERFSAQQFPDLHSELNLSSLELGDSALYFCASSVGTGGAGSNSPLHFGNGTRLTVT.